This T cell receptor (beta chain) came from a study of shared clonotypes between healthy human individuals. Study-level information: Each donor's CD8 memory used one plate, CD8 naive two, each CD4 subset three.

The naive CD8 subset, CD45RO-negative cells positively selected for CCR7, excluded terminally differentiated effector memory CD45RA+ cells. Study-wide findings and caveats: It was expected that sequencing depth would affect clonotype sharing among donors.

The CDR3 extends over 16 amino acids. About this clone itself: Its antigen is unknown.

As handled by the study authors: Junction-only sequences without quality scores came from ImmunoSEQ, so filtering differed. Repertoires were generated with immunoSEQ multiplex PCR, while TCRdb's copy carries only in-frame clones and drops some. Clone size and V and J calls were adopted from that table, with D and trimming inferred from the DNA. The data hold 700,000 to 950,000 clones, with about 96% observed a single time. The chain combines TRBV21-1 with TRBJ2-7. TRBV21-1 is flagged as a pseudogene. Sequenced sample: naive CD8+ T cells sorted from blood. This TCR came from a man younger than 45 in good health. The CDR3: CASTPVTGPKKGEQYF. The CDR3 DNA follows: TGTGCCAGCACCCCAGTGACGGGACCGAAGAAGGGCGAGCAGTACTTC.